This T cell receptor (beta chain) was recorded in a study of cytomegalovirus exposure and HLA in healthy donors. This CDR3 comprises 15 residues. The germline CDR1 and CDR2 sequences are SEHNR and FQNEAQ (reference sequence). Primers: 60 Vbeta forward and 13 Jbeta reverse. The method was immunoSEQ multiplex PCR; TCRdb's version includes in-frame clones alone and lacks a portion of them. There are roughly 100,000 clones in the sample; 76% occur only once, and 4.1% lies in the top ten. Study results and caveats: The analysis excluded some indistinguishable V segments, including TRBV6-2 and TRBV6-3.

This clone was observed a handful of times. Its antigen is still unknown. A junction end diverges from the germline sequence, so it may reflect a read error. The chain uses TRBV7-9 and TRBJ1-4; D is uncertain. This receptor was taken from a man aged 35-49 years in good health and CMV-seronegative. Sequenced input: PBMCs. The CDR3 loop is CSSSLELATNEKLFF. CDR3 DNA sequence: TGTTCCAGCAGCTTAGAACTTGCAACTAATGAAAAACTGTTTTTT.